The clone carrying this TCR beta chain was counted a few times. This CDR3 has 13 amino acids. With 2 bases removed from V and 6 bases from J, the gap between germline ends came to 9 bases. From germline, CDR1 is SGHTA and CDR2 FQGNSA. This sample stems from a study of blood T cell repertoires in COVID-19. Clones were read by immunoSEQ multiplex PCR, and TCRdb kept only the in-frame ones, dropping some. This sample has around 46,000 clones, with roughly four fifths found just once. The sample comprised peripheral blood. The receptor was isolated from a man aged 35 to 55 with acute or convalescent COVID-19. V is TRBV7-2 and J is TRBJ2-3; D call uncertain. The CDR3: CASSLNSLDTQYF. CDR3 in DNA: TGTGCCAGCAGCTTAAACTCCCTGGATACGCAGTATTTT.